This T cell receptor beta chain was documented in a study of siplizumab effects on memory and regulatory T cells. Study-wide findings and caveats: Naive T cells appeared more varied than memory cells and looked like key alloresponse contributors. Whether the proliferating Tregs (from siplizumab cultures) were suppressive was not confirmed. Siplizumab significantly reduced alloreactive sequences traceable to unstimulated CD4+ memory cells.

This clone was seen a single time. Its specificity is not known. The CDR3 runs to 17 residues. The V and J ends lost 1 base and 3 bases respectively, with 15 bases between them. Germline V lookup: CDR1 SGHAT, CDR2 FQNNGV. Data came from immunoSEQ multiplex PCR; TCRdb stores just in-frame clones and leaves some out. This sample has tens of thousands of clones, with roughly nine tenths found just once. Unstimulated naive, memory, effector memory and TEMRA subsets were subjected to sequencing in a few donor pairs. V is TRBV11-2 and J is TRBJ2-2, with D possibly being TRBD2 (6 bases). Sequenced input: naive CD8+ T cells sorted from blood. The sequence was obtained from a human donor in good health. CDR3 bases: TGTGCCAGCAGCTTAGTCGCGGGGCCTCGCGACACCGGGGAGCTGTTTTTT. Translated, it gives CASSLVAGPRDTGELFF.